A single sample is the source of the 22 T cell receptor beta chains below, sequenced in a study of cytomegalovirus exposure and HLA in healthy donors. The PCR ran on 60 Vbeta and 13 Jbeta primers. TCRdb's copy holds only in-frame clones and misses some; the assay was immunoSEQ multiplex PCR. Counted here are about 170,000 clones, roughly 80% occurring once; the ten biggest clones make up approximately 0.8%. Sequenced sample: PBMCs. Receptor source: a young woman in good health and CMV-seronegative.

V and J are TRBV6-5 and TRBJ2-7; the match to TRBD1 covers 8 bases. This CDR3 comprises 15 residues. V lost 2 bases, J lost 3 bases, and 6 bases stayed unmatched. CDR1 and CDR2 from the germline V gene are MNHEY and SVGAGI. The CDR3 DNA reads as TGTGCCAGCAGTTACGACTCTGGACAGGGCTACGAGCAGTACTTC. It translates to CASSYDSGQGYEQYF.

The CDR3 bases are TGTGCCAGCAGTTTTGTTGGGGGCGACAACAAATATGGCTACACCTTC. It codes for CASSFVGGDNKYGYTF. The V and J genes are TRBV27 and TRBJ1-2; D possibly corresponds to TRBD1 (6 bases). The CDR3 is made up of 16 amino acids. Trimming pared 3 bases from V and 5 bases from J, leaving 19 bases between. Germline assignment: CDR1 MNHEY and CDR2 SMNVEV (reference sequence).

The CDR3 loop is CASSLGGGRTDTQYF. The CDR3 nucleotides are TGTGCCAGCAGCTTAGGTGGAGGGCGTACAGATACGCAGTATTTT. The rearrangement uses TRBV7-3 and TRBJ2-3; tentatively, D is TRBD2 (6 bases). CDR1 is SGHTA and CDR2 is FQGTGA in the germline V gene. V was shortened by 2 bases and J by 3 bases, with 12 bases between the two germline ends. There are 15 residues in the CDR3.

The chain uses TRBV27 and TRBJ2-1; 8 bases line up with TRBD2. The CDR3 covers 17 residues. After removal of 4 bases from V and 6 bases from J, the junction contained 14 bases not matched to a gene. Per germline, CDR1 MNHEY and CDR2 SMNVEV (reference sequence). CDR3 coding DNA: TGTGCCAGCAGTTCACTAATGGGACTAGTCCTTTTCAATGAGCAGTTCTTC. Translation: CASSSLMGLVLFNEQFF.

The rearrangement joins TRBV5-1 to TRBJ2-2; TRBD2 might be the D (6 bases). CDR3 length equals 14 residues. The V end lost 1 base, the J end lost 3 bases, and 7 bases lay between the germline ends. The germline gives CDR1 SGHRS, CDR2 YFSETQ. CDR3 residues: CASSLREYTGELFF. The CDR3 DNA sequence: TGCGCCAGCAGCTTGCGGGAGTACACCGGGGAGCTGTTTTTT.

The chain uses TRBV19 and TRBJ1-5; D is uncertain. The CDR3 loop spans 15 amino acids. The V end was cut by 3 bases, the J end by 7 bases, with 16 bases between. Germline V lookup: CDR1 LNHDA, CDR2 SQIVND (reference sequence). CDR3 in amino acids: CASSINGDNQQPQHF. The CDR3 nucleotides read TGTGCCAGTAGTATTAACGGGGATAACCAACAGCCCCAGCATTTT.

CDR3 loop: CASSEAPGTGADIQYF. CDR3 nucleotide sequence: TGTGCCAGCAGTGAAGCACCCGGGACAGGGGCGGACATTCAGTACTTC. The genes are TRBV6-1 and TRBJ2-4; TRBD1 agrees at 10 bases. The length of the CDR3 is 16 residues. Germline V gives CDR1 MNHNS, CDR2 SASEGT. The trim removed 0 bases at V and 8 bases at J, leaving 7 bases unmatched.

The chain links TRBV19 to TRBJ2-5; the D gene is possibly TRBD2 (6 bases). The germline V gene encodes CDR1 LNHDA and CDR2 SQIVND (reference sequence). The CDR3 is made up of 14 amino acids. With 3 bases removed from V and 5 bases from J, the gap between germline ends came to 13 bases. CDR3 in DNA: TGTGCCAGTAGTATGGTTGGAGGGAAGGAGACCCAGTACTTC. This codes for CASSMVGGKETQYF. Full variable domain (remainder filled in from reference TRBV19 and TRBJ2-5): DGGITQSPKYLFRKEGQNVTLSCEQNLNHDAMYWYRQDPGQGLRLIYYSQIVNDFQKGDIAEGYSVSREKKESFPLTVTSAQKNPTAFYLCASSMVGGKETQYFGPGTRLLVL.

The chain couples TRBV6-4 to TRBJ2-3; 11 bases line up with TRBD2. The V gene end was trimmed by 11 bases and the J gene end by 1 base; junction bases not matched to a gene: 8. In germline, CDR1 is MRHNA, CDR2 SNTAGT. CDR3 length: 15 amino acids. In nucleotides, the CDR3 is TGTGCCCGAGGGGGACTAGCGGACGGCACAGATACGCAGTATTTT. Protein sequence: CARGGLADGTDTQYF.

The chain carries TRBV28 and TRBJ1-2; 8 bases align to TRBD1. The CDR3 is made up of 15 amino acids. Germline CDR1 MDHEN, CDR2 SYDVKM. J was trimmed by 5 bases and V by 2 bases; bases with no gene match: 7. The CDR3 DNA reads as TGTGCCAGCAGTTTAGGTCTGGGACAGGCTTATGGCTACACCTTC. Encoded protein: CASSLGLGQAYGYTF.

The CDR3 nucleotides read TGTGCCAGCAGCCACATGGGACTAGCGGGAGTAGAGACCCAGTACTTC. Translating it yields CASSHMGLAGVETQYF. The chain has TRBV14 and TRBJ2-5; TRBD2 matches 14 bases. Trimming at V came to 3 bases and at J to 4 bases, leaving 4 bases not matched to a gene. Looked up from germline, CDR1 is SGHDN and CDR2 is FVKESK. The CDR3 is made up of 16 amino acids.

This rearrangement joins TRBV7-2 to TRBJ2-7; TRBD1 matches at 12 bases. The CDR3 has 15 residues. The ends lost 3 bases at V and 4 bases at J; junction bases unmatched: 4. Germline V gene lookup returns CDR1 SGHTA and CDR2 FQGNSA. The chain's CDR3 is CASSFGTGGLYEQYF. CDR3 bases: TGTGCCAGCAGCTTCGGGACAGGGGGCTTATACGAGCAGTACTTC.

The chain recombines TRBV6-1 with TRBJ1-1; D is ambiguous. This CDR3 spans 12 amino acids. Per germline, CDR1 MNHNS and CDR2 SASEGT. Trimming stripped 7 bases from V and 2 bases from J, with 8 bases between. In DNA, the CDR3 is TGTGCCAGCACAGGCTATAACACTGAAGCTTTCTTT. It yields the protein CASTGYNTEAFF.

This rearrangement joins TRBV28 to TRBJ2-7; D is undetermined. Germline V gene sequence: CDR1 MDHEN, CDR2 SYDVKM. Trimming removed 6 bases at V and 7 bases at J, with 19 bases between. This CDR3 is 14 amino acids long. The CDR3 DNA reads TGTGCCAGCAGCCCCGCTGGCCCGCGGTTGGAGCAGTACTTC. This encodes CASSPAGPRLEQYF.

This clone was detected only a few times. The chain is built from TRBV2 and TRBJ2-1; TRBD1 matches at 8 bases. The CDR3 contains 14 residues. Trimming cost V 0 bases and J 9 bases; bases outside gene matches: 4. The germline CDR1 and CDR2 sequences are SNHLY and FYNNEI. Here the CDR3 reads CASSEAVTGVEQFF. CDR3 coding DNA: TGTGCCAGCAGTGAAGCGGTGACAGGGGTTGAGCAGTTCTTC.

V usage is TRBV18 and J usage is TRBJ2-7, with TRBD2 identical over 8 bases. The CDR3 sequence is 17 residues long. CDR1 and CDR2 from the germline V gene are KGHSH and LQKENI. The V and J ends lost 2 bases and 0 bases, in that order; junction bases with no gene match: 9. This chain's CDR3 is CASSPGTGGPSSYEQYF. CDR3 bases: TGTGCCAGCTCACCAGGAACGGGAGGGCCCAGCTCCTACGAGCAGTACTTC.

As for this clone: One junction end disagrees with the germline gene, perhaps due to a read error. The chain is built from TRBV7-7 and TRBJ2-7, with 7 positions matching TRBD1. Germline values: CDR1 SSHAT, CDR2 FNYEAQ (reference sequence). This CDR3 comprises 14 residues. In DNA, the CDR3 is TGTGCTAGCAGCCCAGAGGGGGCCTCCTACGAGCAGTACTTC. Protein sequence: CASSPEGASYEQYF.

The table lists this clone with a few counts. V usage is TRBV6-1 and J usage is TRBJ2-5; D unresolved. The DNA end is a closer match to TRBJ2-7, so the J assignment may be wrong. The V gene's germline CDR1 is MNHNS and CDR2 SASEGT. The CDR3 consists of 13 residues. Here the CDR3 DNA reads TGTGCCAGCAGTGTCCGGTGGGCTGACGAGCAGTACTTC. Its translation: CASSVRWADEQYF.

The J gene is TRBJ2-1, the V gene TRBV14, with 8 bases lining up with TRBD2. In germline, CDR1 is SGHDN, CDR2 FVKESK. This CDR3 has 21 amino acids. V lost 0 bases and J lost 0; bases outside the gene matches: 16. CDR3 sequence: CASSQDRGGLVVTGSYNEQFF. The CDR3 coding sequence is TGTGCCAGCAGCCAAGATCGGGGGGGGCTAGTGGTGACAGGCTCCTACAATGAGCAGTTCTTC.

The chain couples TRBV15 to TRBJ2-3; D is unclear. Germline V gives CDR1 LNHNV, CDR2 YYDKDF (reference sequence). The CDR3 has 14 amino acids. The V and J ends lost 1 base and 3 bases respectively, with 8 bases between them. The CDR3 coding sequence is TGTGCCACCAGCAGAGCGGGTAATACAGATACGCAGTATTTT. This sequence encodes CATSRAGNTDTQYF.

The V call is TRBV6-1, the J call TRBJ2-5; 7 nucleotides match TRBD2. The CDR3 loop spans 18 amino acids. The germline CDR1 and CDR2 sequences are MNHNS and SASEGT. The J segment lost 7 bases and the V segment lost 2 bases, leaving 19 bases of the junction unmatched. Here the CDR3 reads CASSEKREGLRLRGTQYF. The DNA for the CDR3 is TGTGCCAGCAGTGAAAAGAGGGAGGGCCTGAGATTGCGGGGGACCCAGTACTTC.

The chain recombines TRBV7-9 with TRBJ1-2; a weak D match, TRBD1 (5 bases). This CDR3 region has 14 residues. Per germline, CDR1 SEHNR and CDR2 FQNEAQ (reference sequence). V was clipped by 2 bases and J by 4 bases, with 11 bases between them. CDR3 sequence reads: CASSLSGGGYGYTF. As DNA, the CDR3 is TGTGCCAGCAGCTTATCTGGGGGGGGCTATGGCTACACCTTC. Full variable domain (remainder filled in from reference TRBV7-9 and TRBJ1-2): DTGVSQNPRHKITKRGQNVTFRCDPISEHNRLYWYRQTLGQGPEFLTYFQNEAQLEKSRLLSDRFSAERPKGSFSTLEIQRTEQGDSAMYLCASSLSGGGYGYTFGSGTRLTVV.